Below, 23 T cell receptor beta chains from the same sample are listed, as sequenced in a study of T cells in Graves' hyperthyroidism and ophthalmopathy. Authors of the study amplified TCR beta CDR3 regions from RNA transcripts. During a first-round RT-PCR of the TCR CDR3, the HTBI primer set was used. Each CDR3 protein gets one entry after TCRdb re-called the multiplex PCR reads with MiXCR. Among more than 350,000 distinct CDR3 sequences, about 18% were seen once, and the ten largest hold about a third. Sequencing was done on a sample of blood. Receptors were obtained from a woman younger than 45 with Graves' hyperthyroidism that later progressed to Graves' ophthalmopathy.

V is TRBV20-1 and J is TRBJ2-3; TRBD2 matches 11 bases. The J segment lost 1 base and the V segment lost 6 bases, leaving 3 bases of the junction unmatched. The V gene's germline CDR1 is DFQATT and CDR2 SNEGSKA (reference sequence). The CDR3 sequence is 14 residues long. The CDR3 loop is CSASGLAGTDTQYF. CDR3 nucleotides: TGCAGTGCGTCGGGACTAGCGGGCACAGATACGCAGTATTTT.

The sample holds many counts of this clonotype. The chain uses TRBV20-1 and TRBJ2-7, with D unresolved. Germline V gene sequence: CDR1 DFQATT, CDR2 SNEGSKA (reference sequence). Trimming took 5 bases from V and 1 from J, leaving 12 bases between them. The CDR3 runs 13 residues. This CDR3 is CSACDLNSYEQYF. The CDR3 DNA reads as TGCAGTGCTTGTGACCTCAATTCCTACGAGCAGTACTTC.

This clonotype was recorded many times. This CDR3 reads CASSLRTGYFYEQYF. As DNA, the CDR3 is TGTGCCAGCAGTCTCCGGACAGGGTACTTTTACGAGCAGTACTTC. The rearrangement links TRBV27 to TRBJ2-7; 8 bases map to TRBD1. CDR3 length: 15 residues. Germline V gives CDR1 MNHEY, CDR2 SMNVEV (reference sequence). V lost 5 bases to trimming and J lost 4 bases; unmatched junction nucleotides: 10.

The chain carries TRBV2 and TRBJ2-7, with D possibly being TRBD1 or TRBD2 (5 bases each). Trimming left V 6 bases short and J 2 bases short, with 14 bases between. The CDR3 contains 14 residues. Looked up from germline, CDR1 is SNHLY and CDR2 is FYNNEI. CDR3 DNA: TGTGCCAGCAGAAGGGACGAAAATGCCTACGAGCAGTACTTC. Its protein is CASRRDENAYEQYF.

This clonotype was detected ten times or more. Written as DNA, the CDR3 is TGTGCCAGCAGCGTAGGGAGGCAGGGGAATTCACCCCTCCACTTT. This encodes CASSVGRQGNSPLHF. The rearrangement links TRBV9 to TRBJ1-6; D may be TRBD1 (6 bases). This CDR3 comprises 15 residues. CDR1 is SGDLS, CDR2 YYNGEE, per germline. V was trimmed by 0 bases and J by 7 bases, leaving 11 bases between them.

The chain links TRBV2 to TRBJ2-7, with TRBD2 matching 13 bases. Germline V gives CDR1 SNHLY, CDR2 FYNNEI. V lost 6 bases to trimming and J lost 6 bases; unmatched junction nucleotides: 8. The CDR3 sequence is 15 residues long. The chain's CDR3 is CASRPGTSGVSEQYF. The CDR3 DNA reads TGTGCCAGCAGACCCGGGACTAGCGGGGTTAGCGAGCAGTACTTC.

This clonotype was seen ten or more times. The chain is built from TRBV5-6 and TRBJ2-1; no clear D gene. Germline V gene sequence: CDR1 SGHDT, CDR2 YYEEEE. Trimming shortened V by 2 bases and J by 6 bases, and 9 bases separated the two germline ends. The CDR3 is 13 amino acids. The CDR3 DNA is TGTGCCAGCAGCTTCGATCTCCCCAATGAGCAGTTCTTC. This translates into CASSFDLPNEQFF.

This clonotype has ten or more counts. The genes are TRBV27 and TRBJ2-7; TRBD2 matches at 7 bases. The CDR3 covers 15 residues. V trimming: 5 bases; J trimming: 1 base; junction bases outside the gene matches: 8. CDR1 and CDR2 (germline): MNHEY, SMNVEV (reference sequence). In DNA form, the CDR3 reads TGTGCCAGCAGTCCGGCAGCGGGGCCGTCCTACGAGCAGTACTTC. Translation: CASSPAAGPSYEQYF.

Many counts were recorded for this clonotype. The CDR3 protein is CASTQTGLAANYGYTF. The CDR3 DNA follows: TGTGCCAGTACCCAGACAGGGTTGGCAGCTAACTATGGCTACACCTTC. The chain recombines TRBV19 with TRBJ1-2, with TRBD1 matching 7 bases. V lost 7 bases and J lost 0; bases outside the gene matches: 11. CDR3 length: 16 residues. Germline V gene data show CDR1 as LNHDA and CDR2 as SQIVND (reference sequence).

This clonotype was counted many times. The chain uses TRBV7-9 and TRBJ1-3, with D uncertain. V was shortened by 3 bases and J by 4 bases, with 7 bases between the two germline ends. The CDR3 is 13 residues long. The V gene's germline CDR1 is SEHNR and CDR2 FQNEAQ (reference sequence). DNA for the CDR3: TGTGCCAGCAGCTTGACCGAGGGAAACACCATATATTTT. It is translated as CASSLTEGNTIYF.

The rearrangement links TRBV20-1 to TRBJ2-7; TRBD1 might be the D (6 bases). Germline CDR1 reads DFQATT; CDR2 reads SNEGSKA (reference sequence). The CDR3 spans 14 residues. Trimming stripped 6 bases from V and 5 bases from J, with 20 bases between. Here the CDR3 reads CSAPTGRQGNEQYF. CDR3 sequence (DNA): TGCAGTGCCCCTACAGGGCGCCAAGGGAACGAGCAGTACTTC.

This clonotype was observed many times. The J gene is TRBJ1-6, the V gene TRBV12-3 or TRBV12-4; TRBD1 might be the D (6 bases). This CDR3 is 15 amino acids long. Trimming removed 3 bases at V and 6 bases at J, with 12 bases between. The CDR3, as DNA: TGTGCCAGCAGTTTTGCCAGGGGTCTTAATTCACCCCTCCACTTT. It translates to CASSFARGLNSPLHF.

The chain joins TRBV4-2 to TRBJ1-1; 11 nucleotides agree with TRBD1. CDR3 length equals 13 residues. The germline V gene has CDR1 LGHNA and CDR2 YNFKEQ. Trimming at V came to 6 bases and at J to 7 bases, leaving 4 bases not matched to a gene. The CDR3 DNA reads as TGTGCCAGCAGACCGGACAGGGGGCTTGAAGCTTTCTTT. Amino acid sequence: CASRPDRGLEAFF.

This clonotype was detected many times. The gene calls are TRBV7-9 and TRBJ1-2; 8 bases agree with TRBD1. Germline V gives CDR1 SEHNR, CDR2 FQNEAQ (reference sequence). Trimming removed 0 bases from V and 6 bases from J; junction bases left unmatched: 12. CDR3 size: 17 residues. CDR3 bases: TGTGCCAGCAGCTTAGCCGAAAACGAGAGGACAGGGAATGGCTACACCTTC. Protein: CASSLAENERTGNGYTF.

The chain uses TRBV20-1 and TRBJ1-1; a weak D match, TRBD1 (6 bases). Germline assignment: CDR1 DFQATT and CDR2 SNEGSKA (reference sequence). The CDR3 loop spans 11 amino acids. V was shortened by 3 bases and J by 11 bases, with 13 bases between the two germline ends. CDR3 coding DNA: TGCAGTGCTAGGATCGACAGGCATGCTTTCTTT. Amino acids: CSARIDRHAFF.

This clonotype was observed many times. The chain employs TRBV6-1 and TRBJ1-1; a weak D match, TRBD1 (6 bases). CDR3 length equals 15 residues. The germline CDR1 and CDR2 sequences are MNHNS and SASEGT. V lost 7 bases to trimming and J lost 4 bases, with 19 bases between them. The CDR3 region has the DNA TGTGCCAGCACCCTAATGGGGGCGGGGAGCACTGAAGCTTTCTTT. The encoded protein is CASTLMGAGSTEAFF.

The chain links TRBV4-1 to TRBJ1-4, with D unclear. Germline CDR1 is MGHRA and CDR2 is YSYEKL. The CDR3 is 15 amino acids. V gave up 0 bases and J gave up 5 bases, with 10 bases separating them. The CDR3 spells CASSQDIAVNEKLFF. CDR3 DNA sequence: TGCGCCAGCAGCCAAGATATCGCGGTGAATGAAAAACTGTTTTTT.

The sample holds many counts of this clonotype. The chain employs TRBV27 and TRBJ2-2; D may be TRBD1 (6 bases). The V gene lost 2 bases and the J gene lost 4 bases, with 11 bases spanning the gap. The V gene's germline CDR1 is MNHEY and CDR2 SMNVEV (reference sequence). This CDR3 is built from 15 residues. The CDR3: CASSLLTGGTGELFF. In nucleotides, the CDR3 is TGTGCCAGCAGTTTACTGACAGGCGGCACCGGGGAGCTGTTTTTT.

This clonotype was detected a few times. This CDR3 reads CSARDALAGDVEQFF. The DNA of the CDR3 is TGCAGTGCTAGAGATGCGCTAGCGGGAGACGTTGAGCAGTTCTTC. The V and J genes are TRBV20-1 and TRBJ2-1; TRBD2 aligns across 10 bases. J gave up 9 bases and V 0 bases, and 8 bases lay outside the gene matches. Germline assignment: CDR1 DFQATT and CDR2 SNEGSKA (reference sequence). The CDR3 runs 15 residues.

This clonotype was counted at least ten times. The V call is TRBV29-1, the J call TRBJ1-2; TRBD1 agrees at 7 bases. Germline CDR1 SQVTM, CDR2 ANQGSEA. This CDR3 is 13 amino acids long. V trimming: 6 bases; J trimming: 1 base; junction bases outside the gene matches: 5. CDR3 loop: CSVKDRSNYGYTF. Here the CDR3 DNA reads TGCAGCGTGAAGGACAGGAGTAACTATGGCTACACCTTC.

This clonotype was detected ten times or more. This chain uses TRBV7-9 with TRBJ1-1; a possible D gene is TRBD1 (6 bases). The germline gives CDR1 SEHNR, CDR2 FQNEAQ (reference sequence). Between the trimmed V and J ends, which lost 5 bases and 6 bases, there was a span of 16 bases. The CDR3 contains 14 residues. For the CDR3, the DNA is TGTGCCAGCAGCGGGGGACAAAGGGGATCTGAAGCTTTCTTT. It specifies CASSGGQRGSEAFF.

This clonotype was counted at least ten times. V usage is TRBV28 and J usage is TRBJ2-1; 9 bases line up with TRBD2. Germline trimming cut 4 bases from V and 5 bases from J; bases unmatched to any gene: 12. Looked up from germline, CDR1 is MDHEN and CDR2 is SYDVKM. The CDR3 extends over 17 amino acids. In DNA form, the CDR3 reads TGTGCCAGCAGTTATCGGTGGGCTAGCGGGAACAACAATGAGCAGTTCTTC. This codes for CASSYRWASGNNNEQFF.

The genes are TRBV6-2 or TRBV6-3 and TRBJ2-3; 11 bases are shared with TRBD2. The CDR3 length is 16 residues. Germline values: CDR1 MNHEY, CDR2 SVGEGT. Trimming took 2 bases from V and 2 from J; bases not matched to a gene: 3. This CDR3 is CASSYGTSGFTDTQYF. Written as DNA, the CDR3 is TGTGCCAGCAGTTACGGGACTAGCGGATTCACAGATACGCAGTATTTT.